A single sample gave rise to the 15 T cell receptor beta chains below, sequenced in a study of OX40 agonist ivuxolimab in advanced cancers. Method: immunoSEQ multiplex PCR; TCRdb's copy keeps in-frame clones and lacks some. The sample has roughly 65,000 clones, 90% seen once; the top ten hold 10% to 13%. Specimen: CD4+ or CD8+ T cells sorted from blood, collected in a trial of the OX40 agonist ivuxolimab. Receptors originate from an adult with an advanced solid tumor such as melanoma, head and neck, liver or kidney cancer.

This clone appeared a single time. The chain recombines TRBV5-6 with TRBJ2-5; D perhaps matches TRBD1 (6 bases). The length of the CDR3 is 13 residues. V was pared by 4 bases and J by 5 bases, with 12 bases between. CDR1 is SGHDT, CDR2 YYEEEE, per germline. CDR3 DNA sequence: TGTGCCAGCAGCGACGCAGGGGTCGAGACCCAGTACTTC. It yields the protein CASSDAGVETQYF.

V and J are TRBV7-3 and TRBJ2-1; perhaps TRBD2 as D (6 bases). The CDR3 has 16 amino acids. Germline lookup yields CDR1 SGHTA and CDR2 FQGTGA. The germline V and J ends were trimmed by 5 bases and 0 bases, with 14 bases remaining between them. Here the CDR3 reads CASSARRGSSYNEQFF. The CDR3 DNA reads as TGTGCCAGCAGCGCTCGGAGGGGAAGCTCCTACAATGAGCAGTTCTTC.

V is TRBV5-1 and J is TRBJ2-7, with TRBD2 identical over 7 bases. Germline values: CDR1 SGHRS, CDR2 YFSETQ. The trim removed 3 bases at V and 7 bases at J, leaving 16 bases unmatched. The CDR3 runs to 16 residues. The CDR3 DNA reads TGCGCCAGCAGCTCTCCAACTAGCGCCCGGAATGATGAGCAGTACTTC. This gives the protein CASSSPTSARNDEQYF.

The genes are TRBV7-2 and TRBJ1-3, with TRBD1 as a possible D gene (6 bases). This CDR3 spans 14 amino acids. Germline V gene sequence: CDR1 SGHTA, CDR2 FQGNSA. V was cut by 2 bases and J by 4 bases, with 9 bases left in between. CDR3 sequence: CASSLKGVGNTIYF. The CDR3 nucleotides are TGTGCCAGCAGCTTAAAGGGGGTCGGAAACACCATATATTTT.

This clone was seen only once. The chain couples TRBV2 to TRBJ2-7; D perhaps matches TRBD2 (7 bases). Trimming cost V 6 bases and J 6 bases, with 18 bases left between them. The germline CDR1 and CDR2 sequences are SNHLY and FYNNEI. The CDR3 is 14 amino acids. The CDR3 DNA follows: TGTGCCAGCAGGGTACATCCAGGGGAGGGCGAGCAGTACTTC. It encodes CASRVHPGEGEQYF.

This clone showed up just once. The chain combines TRBV6-6 with TRBJ1-1; no definite D call. V lost 6 bases to trimming and J lost 4 bases, with 12 bases between them. Germline CDR1 is MNHNY and CDR2 is SVGAGI (reference sequence). This CDR3 is 13 amino acids long. As DNA, the CDR3 is TGTGCCAGCAGATACGGCCCCCCCACTGAAGCTTTCTTT. Protein sequence: CASRYGPPTEAFF.

This clone was seen once. The chain links TRBV7-9 to TRBJ1-2; D is perhaps TRBD1 (5 bases). Trimming pared 5 bases from V and 6 bases from J, leaving 16 bases between. This CDR3 is 14 amino acids long. Germline V gene lookup returns CDR1 SEHNR and CDR2 FQNEAQ (reference sequence). The chain's CDR3 is CASSDARGFHGYTF. DNA for the CDR3: TGTGCCAGCAGCGACGCAAGGGGTTTTCATGGCTACACCTTC.

The chain has TRBV19 and TRBJ2-2; D may be TRBD1 or TRBD2 (6 bases each). Germline values: CDR1 LNHDA, CDR2 SQIVND (reference sequence). CDR3 length: 15 residues. V shed 3 bases and J shed 1 base, with 9 bases lying between them. Here the CDR3 DNA reads TGTGCCAGTAGTATCGGGGGCAAGAACACCGGGGAGCTGTTTTTT. This sequence encodes CASSIGGKNTGELFF.

This chain uses TRBV4-3 with TRBJ2-2, with D perhaps matching TRBD2 (6 bases). Per germline, CDR1 LGHNA and CDR2 YSLEER. The CDR3 contains 14 residues. V lost 6 bases and J lost 4, with 12 bases in between. DNA for the CDR3: TGCGCCAGCAGAAATAGCGGTTCCACCGGGGAGCTGTTTTTT. This sequence encodes CASRNSGSTGELFF.

V gene TRBV11-2 combines with J gene TRBJ2-7; TRBD1 or TRBD2 may be the D gene (5 bases each). The CDR3 spans 16 residues. Germline CDR1 SGHAT, CDR2 FQNNGV. V gave up 1 base and J gave up 0 bases, with 13 bases separating them. This chain's CDR3 is CASSLAGRTSSYEQYF. The CDR3 DNA follows: TGTGCCAGCAGCTTAGCGGGACGGACAAGCTCCTACGAGCAGTACTTC.

The chain carries TRBV7-9 and TRBJ1-1; unclear D gene. V dropped 5 bases and J dropped 2 bases, with 6 bases sitting between them. CDR1 and CDR2 (germline): SEHNR, FQNEAQ (reference sequence). The CDR3 is made up of 12 amino acids. CDR3 nucleotide sequence: TGTGCCAGCAGCACGTCAAACACTGAAGCTTTCTTT. Its protein product is CASSTSNTEAFF.

The chain employs TRBV11-2 and TRBJ2-5; TRBD2 aligns across 13 bases. The CDR3 contains 16 residues. The V segment lost 6 bases and the J segment 4 bases; nucleotides outside the gene matches: 8. Germline CDR1 is SGHAT and CDR2 is FQNNGV. CDR3 nucleotide sequence: TGTGCCAGCAGTCTACAGACTAGCGGGAGGATAGAGACCCAGTACTTC. Translation: CASSLQTSGRIETQYF.

The chain combines TRBV6-6 with TRBJ2-5; tentatively, D is TRBD2 (5 bases). Trimming stripped 4 bases from V and 5 bases from J, with 14 bases between. Germline CDR1 reads MNHNY; CDR2 reads SVGAGI (reference sequence). The length of the CDR3 is 14 residues. The CDR3 bases are TGTGCCAGCAGTTTCACACTAGGAGTCGAGACCCAGTACTTC. This gives the protein CASSFTLGVETQYF.

The chain carries TRBV11-2 and TRBJ2-2; D remains unclear. Deletions cut 2 bases from V and 1 base from J, with 5 bases between. There are 14 residues in the CDR3. From germline, CDR1 is SGHAT and CDR2 FQNNGV. The CDR3 nucleotides are TGTGCCAGCAGCTTACTTAAGAACACCGGGGAGCTGTTTTTT. Its translation is CASSLLKNTGELFF.

This chain links TRBV28 with TRBJ1-2; maybe TRBD1 (6 bases). Trimming left V 5 bases short and J 7 bases short, with 20 bases between. The CDR3 sequence is 15 residues long. Germline assignment: CDR1 MDHEN and CDR2 SYDVKM. The CDR3 DNA sequence: TGTGCCAGCAGTACTCTACAGGGCCGAGGTCGTGGCTACACCTTC. This encodes CASSTLQGRGRGYTF.